A single T cell receptor beta chain is shown here with its context. Running of the assay took place at deep level. Several immunoSEQ plates received, in even portions, the genomic DNA of each subset. Sorted-subset replicate PCR reactions contained about 200 ng DNA, corresponding to some 29,000 T cell genomes. Authors' data handling: With immunoSEQ giving junction-only sequences and no quality scores, filtering differed. Only in-frame clones appear in the TCRdb table, and some are missing; sequencing was by immunoSEQ multiplex PCR. The V and J calls and clone size were taken over from that table, and D and trimming were inferred from the DNA. The sample lists over a million clones, roughly 96% seen once, with approximately 1% in the top ten. The data originate from a study of shared clonotypes between healthy human individuals. The CDR3 totals 14 residues. The germline CDR1 and CDR2 sequences are MDHEN and SYDVKM. Trimming took 10 bases from V and 2 from J; bases not matched to a gene: 7.

This chain uses TRBV28 with TRBJ2-7; TRBD2 aligns across 11 bases. Sequenced: naive CD4+ T cells sorted from blood. Subset noted: CD45RA+ positively selected. The receptor was derived from a man aged 25-45 years in good health. CDR3 nucleotides: TGTGCCACACTAGCGGGAGCTAGGACCTACGAGCAGTACTTC. Amino acid sequence: CATLAGARTYEQYF.